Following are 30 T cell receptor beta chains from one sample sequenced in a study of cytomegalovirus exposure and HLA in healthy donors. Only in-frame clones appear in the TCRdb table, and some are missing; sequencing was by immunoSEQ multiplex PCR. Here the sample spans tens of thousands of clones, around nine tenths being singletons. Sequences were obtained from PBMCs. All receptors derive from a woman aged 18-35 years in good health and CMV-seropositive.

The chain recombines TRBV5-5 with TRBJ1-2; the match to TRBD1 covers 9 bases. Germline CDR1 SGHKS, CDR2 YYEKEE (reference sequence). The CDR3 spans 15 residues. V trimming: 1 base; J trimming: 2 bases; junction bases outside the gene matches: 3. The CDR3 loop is CASSLIQGANYGYTF. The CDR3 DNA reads TGTGCCAGCAGCTTGATACAGGGGGCAAACTATGGCTACACCTTC.

DNA of the CDR3: TGTGCCAGCAGCTTAGGATCTGGGACAGGGGGCGTCGAGCAGTACTTC. It codes for CASSLGSGTGGVEQYF. The chain combines TRBV11-2 with TRBJ2-7; the match to TRBD1 covers 12 bases. Losses at the gene ends were 1 base for V and 6 bases for J; bases not matched to a gene: 7. Germline V gene sequence: CDR1 SGHAT, CDR2 FQNNGV. The length of the CDR3 is 16 residues. Together with reference TRBV11-2 and TRBJ2-7, the CDR3 gives the full variable domain: EAGVAQSPRYKIIEKRQSVAFWCNPISGHATLYWYQQILGQGPKLLIQFQNNGVVDDSQLPKDRFSAERLKGVDSTLKIQPAKLEDSAVYLCASSLGSGTGGVEQYFGPGTRLTVT.

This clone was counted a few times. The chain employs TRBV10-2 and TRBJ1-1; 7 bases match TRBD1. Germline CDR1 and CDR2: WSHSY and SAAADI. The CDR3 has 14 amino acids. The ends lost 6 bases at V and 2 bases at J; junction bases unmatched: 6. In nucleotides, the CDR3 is TGCGCCAGCAGAGCCGGGACAGCAAACACTGAAGCTTTCTTT. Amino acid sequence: CASRAGTANTEAFF.

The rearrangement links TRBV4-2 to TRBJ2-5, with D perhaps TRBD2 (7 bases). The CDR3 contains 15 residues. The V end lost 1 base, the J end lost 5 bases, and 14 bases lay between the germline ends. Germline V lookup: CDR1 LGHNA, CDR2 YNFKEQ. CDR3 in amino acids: CASSQATRGGETQYF. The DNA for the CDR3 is TGTGCCAGCAGCCAAGCCACAAGGGGGGGTGAGACCCAGTACTTC.

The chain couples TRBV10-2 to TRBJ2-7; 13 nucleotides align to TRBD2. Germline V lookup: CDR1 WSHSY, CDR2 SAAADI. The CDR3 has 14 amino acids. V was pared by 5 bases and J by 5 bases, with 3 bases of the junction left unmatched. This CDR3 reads CASSRTSGRHEQYF. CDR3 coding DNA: TGCGCCAGCAGTCGGACTAGCGGGAGACACGAGCAGTACTTC.

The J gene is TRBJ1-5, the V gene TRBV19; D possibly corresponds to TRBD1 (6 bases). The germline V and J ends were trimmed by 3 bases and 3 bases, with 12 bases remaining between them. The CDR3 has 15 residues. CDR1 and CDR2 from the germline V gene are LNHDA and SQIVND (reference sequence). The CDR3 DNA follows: TGTGCCAGTAGTATCAGCAGGGGTCCCAATCAGCCCCAGCATTTT. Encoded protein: CASSISRGPNQPQHF.

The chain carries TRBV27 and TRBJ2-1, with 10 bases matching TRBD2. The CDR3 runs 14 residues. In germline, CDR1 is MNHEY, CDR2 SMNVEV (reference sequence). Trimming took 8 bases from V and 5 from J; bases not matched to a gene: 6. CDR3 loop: CASSLAGGHNEQFF. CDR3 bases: TGTGCCAGCTCGTTAGCGGGAGGCCACAATGAGCAGTTCTTC.

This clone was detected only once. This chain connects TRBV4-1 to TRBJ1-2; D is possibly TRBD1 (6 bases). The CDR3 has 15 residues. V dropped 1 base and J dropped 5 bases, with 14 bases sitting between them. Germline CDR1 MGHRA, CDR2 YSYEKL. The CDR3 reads CASSQVSGEGYGYTF. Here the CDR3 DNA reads TGCGCCAGCAGCCAAGTCTCAGGGGAGGGTTATGGCTACACCTTC.

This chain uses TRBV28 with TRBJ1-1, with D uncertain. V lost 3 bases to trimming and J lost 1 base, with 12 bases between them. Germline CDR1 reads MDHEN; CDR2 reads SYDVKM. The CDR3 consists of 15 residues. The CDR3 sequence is CASSLPDFPNTEAFF. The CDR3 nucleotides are TGTGCCAGCAGTTTGCCGGACTTCCCGAACACTGAAGCTTTCTTT.

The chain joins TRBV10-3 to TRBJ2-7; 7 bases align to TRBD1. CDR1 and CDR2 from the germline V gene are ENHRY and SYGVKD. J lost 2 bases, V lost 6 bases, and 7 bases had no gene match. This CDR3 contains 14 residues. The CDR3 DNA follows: TGTGCCATCAGCTTAGGACAGGCCCCCTACGAGCAGTACTTC. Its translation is CAISLGQAPYEQYF.

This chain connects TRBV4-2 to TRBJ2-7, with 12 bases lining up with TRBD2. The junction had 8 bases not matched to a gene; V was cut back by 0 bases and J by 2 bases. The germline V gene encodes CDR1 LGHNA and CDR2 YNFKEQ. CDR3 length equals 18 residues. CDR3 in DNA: TGTGCCAGCAGCCAAGATTCCCGGACTAGCGGGGAGCCCTACGAGCAGTACTTC. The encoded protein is CASSQDSRTSGEPYEQYF.

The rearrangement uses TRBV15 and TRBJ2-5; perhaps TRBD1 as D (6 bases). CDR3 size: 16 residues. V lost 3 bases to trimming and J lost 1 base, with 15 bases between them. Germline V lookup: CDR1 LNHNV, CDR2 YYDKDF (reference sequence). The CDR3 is CATSSKGQTFQETQYF. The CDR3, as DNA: TGTGCCACCAGCAGCAAAGGACAGACCTTCCAAGAGACCCAGTACTTC.

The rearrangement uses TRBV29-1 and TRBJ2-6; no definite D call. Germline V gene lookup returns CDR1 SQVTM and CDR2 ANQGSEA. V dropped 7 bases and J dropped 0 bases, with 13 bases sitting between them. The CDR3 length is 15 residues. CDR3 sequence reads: CSASLDSSGANVLTF. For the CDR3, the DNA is TGCAGCGCCTCTTTAGATAGCTCTGGGGCCAACGTCCTGACTTTC.

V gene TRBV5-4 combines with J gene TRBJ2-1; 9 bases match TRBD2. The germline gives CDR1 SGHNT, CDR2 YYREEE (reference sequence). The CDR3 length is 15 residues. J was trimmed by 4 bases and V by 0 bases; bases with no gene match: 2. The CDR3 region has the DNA TGTGCCAGCAGCTTGGCTAGCGGGGAGTACAATGAGCAGTTCTTC. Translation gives CASSLASGEYNEQFF.

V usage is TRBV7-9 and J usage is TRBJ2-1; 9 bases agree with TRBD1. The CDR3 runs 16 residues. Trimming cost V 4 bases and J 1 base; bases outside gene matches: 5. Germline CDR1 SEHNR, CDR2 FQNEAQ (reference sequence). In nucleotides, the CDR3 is TGTGCCAGCAGCTCCTCGGACAGGGGATCCTACAATGAGCAGTTCTTC. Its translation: CASSSSDRGSYNEQFF.

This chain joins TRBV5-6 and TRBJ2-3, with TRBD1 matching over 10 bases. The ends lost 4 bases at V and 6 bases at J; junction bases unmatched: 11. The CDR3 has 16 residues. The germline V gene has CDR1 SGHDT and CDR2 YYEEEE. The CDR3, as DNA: TGTGCCAGCAGCACCTGGGACAGGGGTATAATGGATACGCAGTATTTT. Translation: CASSTWDRGIMDTQYF.

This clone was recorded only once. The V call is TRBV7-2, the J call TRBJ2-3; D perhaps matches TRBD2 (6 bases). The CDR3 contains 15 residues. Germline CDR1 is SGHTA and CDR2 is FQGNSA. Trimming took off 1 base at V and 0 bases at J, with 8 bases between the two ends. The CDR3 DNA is TGTGCCAGCAGCTTAGTTCTAGCGAGCACAGATACGCAGTATTTT. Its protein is CASSLVLASTDTQYF.

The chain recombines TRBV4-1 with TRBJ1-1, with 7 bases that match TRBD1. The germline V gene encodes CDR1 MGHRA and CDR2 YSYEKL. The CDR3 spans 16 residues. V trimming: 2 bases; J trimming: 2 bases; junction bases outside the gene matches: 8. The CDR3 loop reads CASSQFPEGGNTEAFF. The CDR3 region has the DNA TGCGCCAGCAGCCAATTTCCGGAAGGGGGCAACACTGAAGCTTTCTTT.

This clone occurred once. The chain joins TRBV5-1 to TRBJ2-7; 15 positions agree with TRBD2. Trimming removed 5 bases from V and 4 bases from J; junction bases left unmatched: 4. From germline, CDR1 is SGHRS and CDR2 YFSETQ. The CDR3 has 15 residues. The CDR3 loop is CASSLGTSGGYEQYF. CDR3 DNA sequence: TGCGCCAGCAGTCTTGGGACTAGCGGGGGGTACGAGCAGTACTTC.

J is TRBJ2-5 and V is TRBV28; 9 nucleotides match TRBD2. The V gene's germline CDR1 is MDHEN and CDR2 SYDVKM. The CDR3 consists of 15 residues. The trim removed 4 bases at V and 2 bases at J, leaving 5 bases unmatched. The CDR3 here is CASSSGLAGQETQYF. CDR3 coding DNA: TGTGCCAGCAGTTCCGGCCTAGCGGGACAAGAGACCCAGTACTTC.

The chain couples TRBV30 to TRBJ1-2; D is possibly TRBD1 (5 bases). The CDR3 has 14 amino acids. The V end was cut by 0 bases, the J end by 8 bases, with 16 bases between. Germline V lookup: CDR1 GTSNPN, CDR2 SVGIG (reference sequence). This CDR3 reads CAWSVPGYDNGYTF. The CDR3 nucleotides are TGTGCCTGGAGTGTCCCAGGGTATGATAACGGCTACACCTTC. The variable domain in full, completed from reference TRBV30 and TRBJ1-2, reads SQTIHQWPATLVQPVGSPLSLECTVEGTSNPNLYWYRQAAGRGLQLLFYSVGIGQISSEVPQNLSASRPQDRQFILSSKKLLLSDSGFYLCAWSVPGYDNGYTFGSGTRLTVV.

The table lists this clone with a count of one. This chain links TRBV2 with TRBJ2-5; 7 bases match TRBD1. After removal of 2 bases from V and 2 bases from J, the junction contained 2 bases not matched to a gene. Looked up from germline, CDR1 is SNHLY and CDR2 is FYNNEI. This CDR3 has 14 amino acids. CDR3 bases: TGTGCCAGCAGTGAATACAGGGGTCAAGAGACCCAGTACTTC. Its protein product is CASSEYRGQETQYF.

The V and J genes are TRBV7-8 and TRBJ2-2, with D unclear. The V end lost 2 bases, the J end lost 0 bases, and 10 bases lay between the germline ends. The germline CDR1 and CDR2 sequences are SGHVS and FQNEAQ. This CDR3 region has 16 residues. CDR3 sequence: CASSLLTTANTGELFF. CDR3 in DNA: TGTGCCAGCAGCTTATTGACAACCGCGAACACCGGGGAGCTGTTTTTT.

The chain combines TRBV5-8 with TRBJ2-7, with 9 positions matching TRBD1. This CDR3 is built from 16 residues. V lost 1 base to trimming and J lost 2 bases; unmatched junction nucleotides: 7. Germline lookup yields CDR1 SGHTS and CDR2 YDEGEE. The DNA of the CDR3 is TGTGCCAGCAGCTTGACCGGGACAGGGATCACCTACGAGCAGTACTTC. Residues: CASSLTGTGITYEQYF.

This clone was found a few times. Here the CDR3 reads CASSPQFTEAFF. The CDR3 DNA follows: TGTGCCAGCAGCCCACAGTTCACTGAAGCTTTCTTT. The V gene is TRBV2, the J gene TRBJ1-1, with no clear D. Germline loops: CDR1 SNHLY, CDR2 FYNNEI. V was trimmed by 6 bases and J by 4 bases, leaving 9 bases between them. The CDR3 contains 12 residues.

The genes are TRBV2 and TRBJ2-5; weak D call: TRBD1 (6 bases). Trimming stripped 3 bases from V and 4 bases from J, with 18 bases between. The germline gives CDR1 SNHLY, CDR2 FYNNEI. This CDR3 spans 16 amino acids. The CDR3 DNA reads TGTGCCAGCAGTGATGCCGACAGGCCGACAGGAGAGACCCAGTACTTC. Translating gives CASSDADRPTGETQYF. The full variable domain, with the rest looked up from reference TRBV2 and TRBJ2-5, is EPEVTQTPSHQVTQMGQEVILRCVPISNHLYFYWYRQILGQKVEFLVSFYNNEISEKSEIFDDQFSVERPDGSNFTLKIRSTKLEDSAMYFCASSDADRPTGETQYFGPGTRLLVL.

CDR3 sequence: CASSFTSGGPQETQYF. CDR3 DNA sequence: TGTGCCAGCAGCTTCACTAGCGGGGGCCCGCAAGAGACCCAGTACTTC. This chain links TRBV5-6 with TRBJ2-5, with 11 bases that match TRBD2. Losses at the gene ends were 2 bases for V and 2 bases for J; bases not matched to a gene: 5. The germline V gene has CDR1 SGHDT and CDR2 YYEEEE. The CDR3 consists of 16 residues.

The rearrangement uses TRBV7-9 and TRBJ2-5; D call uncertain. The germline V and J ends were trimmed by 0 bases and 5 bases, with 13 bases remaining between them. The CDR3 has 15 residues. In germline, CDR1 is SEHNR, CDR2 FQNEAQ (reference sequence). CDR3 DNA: TGTGCCAGCAGCTTAGCGGCTAGAGAGAGGGAGACCCAGTACTTC. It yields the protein CASSLAARERETQYF.

The DNA for the CDR3 is TGTGCCAGCTCACTAGGGACAGCTCAAGAGACCCAGTACTTC. Translating it yields CASSLGTAQETQYF. The chain links TRBV18 to TRBJ2-5; 7 bases align to TRBD1. CDR1 KGHSH and CDR2 LQKENI come from the germline V gene. The CDR3 has 14 amino acids. After removal of 4 bases from V and 2 bases from J, the junction contained 4 bases not matched to a gene.

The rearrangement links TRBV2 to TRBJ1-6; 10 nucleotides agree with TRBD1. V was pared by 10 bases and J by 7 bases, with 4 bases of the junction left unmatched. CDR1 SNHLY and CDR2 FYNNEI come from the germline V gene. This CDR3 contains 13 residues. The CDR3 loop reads CATGQGGNSPLHF. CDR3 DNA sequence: TGTGCCACCGGACAGGGGGGAAATTCACCCCTCCACTTT.